Sequencing of this T cell receptor (beta chain) was carried out in a study of blood T cell repertoires in COVID-19. Study details: Samples taken during acute and convalescent COVID-19 were collected in the United States, Italy and Spain. The analysed material was cDNA or gDNA that came from T cells, B-cell-depleted T cells, or PBMCs.

J gave up 7 bases and V 2 bases, and 9 bases lay outside the gene matches. Germline V gives CDR1 SGHAT, CDR2 FQNNGV. CDR3 length: 16 amino acids. Original data processing: Nucleated cell counts were estimated from reference gene primer amplification. The protocol was immunoSEQ multiplex PCR, while the TCRdb copy is restricted to in-frame clones and leaves out a portion. Clonal size and the V and J genes are those of that table, whereas D and trimming came from the DNA. Of over 60,000 clones detected, 84% appear once; the ten largest clones hold approximately 12%. Input material: peripheral blood. The rearrangement links TRBV11-2 to TRBJ1-4, with 8 bases aligning to TRBD1. The origin of this receptor is a human donor in a cohort sampled during active COVID-19. The CDR3 spells CASSLTQGARGEKLFF. DNA for the CDR3: TGTGCCAGCAGCTTAACGCAGGGGGCGCGGGGTGAAAAACTGTTTTTT.